The entry below describes one T cell receptor beta chain. Its target is not known. The entry originates in a study of OX40 agonist ivuxolimab in advanced cancers. Study details: The patients' treatment was ivuxolimab, an agonistic anti-OX40 (CD134) antibody. Ivuxolimab was administered intravenously to patients at 0.01 to 10 mg/kg every 2 weeks. Each dose-escalation patient presented with hepatocellular carcinoma, melanoma, renal cell or head and neck cancer. Study-level results: A proportion of nonresponders additionally exhibited low normalized T-cell clonal expansion.

V lost 0 bases to trimming and J lost 8 bases, with 20 bases between them. The CDR3 totals 16 residues. The V gene's germline CDR1 is SGHTA and CDR2 FQGTGA. Produced via immunoSEQ multiplex PCR; TCRdb's table is partial and in-frame only. The table lists about 82,000 clones, around 90% of them singletons. The starting material was CD4+ or CD8+ T cells sorted from blood, obtained in a trial of the OX40 agonist ivuxolimab. The receptor was isolated from an adult with an advanced solid tumor such as melanoma, head and neck, liver or kidney cancer. The rearrangement uses TRBV7-3 and TRBJ2-7; no definite D call. For the CDR3, the DNA is TGTGCCAGCAGCTTAACTGGCCAGGCTCCTGGCTTCCAGCAGTACTTC. It yields the protein CASSLTGQAPGFQQYF. Variable domain in full (rest from reference TRBV7-3 and TRBJ2-7): GAGVSQTPSNKVTEKGKYVELRCDPISGHTALYWYRQSLGQGPEFLIYFQGTGAADDSGLPNDRFFAVRPEGSVSTLKIQRTERGDSAVYLCASSLTGQAPGFQQYFGPGTRLTVT.